This T cell receptor (beta chain) was captured in a study of blood T cell repertoires in COVID-19. Study background: Both acute and convalescent COVID-19 samples were obtained from the United States, Italy and Spain. PBMCs, B-cell-depleted T cells, or T cells were the source of the cDNA or gDNA that made up the material.

As handled by the study authors: Amplification from reference gene primers served as the basis for estimated nucleated cell counts. Libraries were prepared by immunoSEQ multiplex PCR; TCRdb keeps only in-frame clonotypes and omits some of them. That table supplies the V and J calls and clone size; D and trimming were determined from the DNA. Altogether approximately 90,000 clones are present, 65% to 85% being singletons, with the ten largest covering roughly 23%. V was clipped by 6 bases and J by 5 bases; unmatched bases: 7. Germline V gene data show CDR1 as LNHDA and CDR2 as SQIVND (reference sequence). The CDR3 has 14 residues.

Sequencing was performed on peripheral blood. This TCR was sampled from a man aged 80 or over with active or convalescent COVID-19. The chain carries TRBV19 and TRBJ2-5, with TRBD1 matching 9 bases. The CDR3 DNA sequence: TGTGCCAGTAGCCAGACAGGGGGTGCGGAGACCCAGTACTTC. Protein sequence: CASSQTGGAETQYF.